The present TCR beta chain was sequenced within a study of blood T cell repertoires in COVID-19. Study details: Samples came from the United States, Italy and Spain, spanning acute and convalescent COVID-19. T cells, B-cell-depleted T cells, or PBMCs provided the cDNA or gDNA that served as material.

As handled by the study authors: The authors estimated nucleated cell counts from reference gene primer amplification. Clones were read by immunoSEQ multiplex PCR, and TCRdb kept only the in-frame ones, dropping some. V and J calls and clone size are given by that table; D and trimming were obtained from the DNA. Altogether over 200,000 clones are present, approximately 86% being singletons, with the ten largest covering 1.3%. Trimming shortened V by 5 bases and J by 5 bases, and 22 bases separated the two germline ends. CDR1 and CDR2 (germline): SQVTM, ANQGSEA. The CDR3 has 15 amino acids. Recruited during active infection, patients (from Seattle) were subsequently followed longitudinally.

The rearrangement links TRBV29-1 to TRBJ2-7, with D maybe TRBD2 (6 bases). Specimen: peripheral blood. This sequence was found in a woman in her 30s with COVID-19, enrolled during active disease. The CDR3 region has the DNA TGCAGCGTTACCTACCTCACTAGCTTTAGGGACGAGCAGTACTTC. Its translation: CSVTYLTSFRDEQYF.